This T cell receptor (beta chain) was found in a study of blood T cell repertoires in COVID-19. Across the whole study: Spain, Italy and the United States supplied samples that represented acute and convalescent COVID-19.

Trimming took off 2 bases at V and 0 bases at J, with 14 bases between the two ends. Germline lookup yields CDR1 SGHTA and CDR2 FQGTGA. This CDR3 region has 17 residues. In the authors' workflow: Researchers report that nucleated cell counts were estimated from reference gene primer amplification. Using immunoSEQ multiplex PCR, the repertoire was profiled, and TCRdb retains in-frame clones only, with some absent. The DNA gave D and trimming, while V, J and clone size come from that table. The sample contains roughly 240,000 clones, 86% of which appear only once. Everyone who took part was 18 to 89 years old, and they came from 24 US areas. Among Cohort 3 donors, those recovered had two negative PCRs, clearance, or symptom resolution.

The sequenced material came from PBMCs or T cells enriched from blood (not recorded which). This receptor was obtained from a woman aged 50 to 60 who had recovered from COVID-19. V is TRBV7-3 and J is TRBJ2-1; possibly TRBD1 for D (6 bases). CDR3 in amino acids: CASSLEGGRSSYNEQFF. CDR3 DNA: TGTGCCAGCAGCTTAGAAGGGGGAAGGAGCTCCTACAATGAGCAGTTCTTC.